The TCR beta chain described here comes from a study of T cell repertoires in cytomegalovirus infection. The CDR3 covers 14 residues. Per germline, CDR1 DFQATT and CDR2 SNEGSKA (reference sequence). Trimming took 7 bases from V and 1 from J, leaving 13 bases between them. TCRdb fed the reads into MiXCR, producing one record per CDR3 protein. The data contain fewer than 900,000 distinct CDR3 sequences, 25% to 35% of them singletons. Concerning this clonotype itself: Its target is unknown.

The chain links TRBV20-1 to TRBJ2-2; D possibly corresponds to TRBD2 (7 bases). The TCR sequence derives from a human donor in good health (CMV status not recorded). Some clones in this sample may be carry-over from other donors' samples. The sequencing here drew on cultured CD8+ T cells from PBMCs, taken from culture after CMV antigen stimulation. CDR3 loop: CSVWEGVNTGELFF. Written as DNA, the CDR3 is TGCAGTGTGTGGGAGGGGGTGAACACCGGGGAGCTGTTTTTT.